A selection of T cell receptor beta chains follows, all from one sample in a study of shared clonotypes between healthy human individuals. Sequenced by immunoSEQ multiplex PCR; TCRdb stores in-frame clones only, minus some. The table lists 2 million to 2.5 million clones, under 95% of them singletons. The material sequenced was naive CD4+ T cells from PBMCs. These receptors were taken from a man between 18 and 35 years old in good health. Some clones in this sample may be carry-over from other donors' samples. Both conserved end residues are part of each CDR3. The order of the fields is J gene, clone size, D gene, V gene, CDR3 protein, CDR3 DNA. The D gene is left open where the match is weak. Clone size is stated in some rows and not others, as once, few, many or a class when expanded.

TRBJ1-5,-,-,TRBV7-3,CASSLTSNQPQHF,TGTGCCAGCAGCTTAACAAGCAATCAGCCCCAGCATTTT
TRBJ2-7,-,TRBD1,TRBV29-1,CSARSGTGTYEQYF,TGCAGCGCGCGATCCGGGACAGGAACCTACGAGCAGTACTTC
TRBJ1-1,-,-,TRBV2,CASSELERRAFF,TGTGCCAGCTCCGAGTTGGAAAGGCGCGCTTTCTTT
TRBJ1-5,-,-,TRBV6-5,CASSYRFQTGNQPQHF,TGTGCCAGCAGTTACCGGTTCCAGACCGGTAATCAGCCCCAGCATTTT
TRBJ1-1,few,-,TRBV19,CASGAPPRQVNTEAFF,TGTGCCAGTGGGGCCCCCCCAAGACAGGTGAACACTGAAGCTTTCTTT
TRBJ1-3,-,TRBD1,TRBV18,CASSPPQGAGNTIYF,TGTGCCAGCTCACCACCACAGGGGGCTGGAAACACCATATATTTT
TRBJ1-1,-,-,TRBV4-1,CASSQVAGKNTEAFF,TGCGCCAGCAGCCAAGTGGCGGGGAAGAACACTGAAGCTTTCTTT
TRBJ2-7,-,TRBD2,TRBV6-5,CASRTGGAYEQYF,TGTGCCAGCAGAACGGGAGGGGCCTACGAGCAGTACTTC
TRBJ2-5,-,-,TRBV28,CASREKETQYF,TGTGCCAGCAGGGAAAAAGAGACCCAGTACTTC
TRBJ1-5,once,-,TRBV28,CASSSFQWVYSNQPQHF,TGTGCCAGCAGCTCTTTTCAGTGGGTATATAGCAATCAGCCCCAGCATTTT
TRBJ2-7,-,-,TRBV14,CASSRLGRPYKEQYF,TGTGCCAGCAGCCGATTGGGACGTCCCTATAAAGAGCAGTACTTC
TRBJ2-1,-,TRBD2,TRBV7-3,CASSPSGTYNEQFF,TGTGCCAGCAGCCCAAGCGGGACCTACAATGAGCAGTTCTTC
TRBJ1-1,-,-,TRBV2,CASSKTGDNTEAFF,TGTGCCAGCAGCAAAACGGGAGATAACACTGAAGCTTTCTTT
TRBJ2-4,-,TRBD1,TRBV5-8,CASLRQGTGIQYF,TGTGCCAGCCTAAGACAGGGGACGGGCATTCAGTACTTC
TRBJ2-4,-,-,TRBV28,CASSSPGQYRSDVAKNIQYF,TGTGCCAGCAGTTCCCCTGGGCAGTACCGAAGTGACGTAGCCAAAAACATTCAGTACTTC
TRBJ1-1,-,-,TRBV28,CASRGPTENTEAFF,TGTGCCAGCAGGGGACCGACAGAAAACACTGAAGCTTTCTTT
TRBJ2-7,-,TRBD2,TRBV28,CASRGQGARSGRAAYEQYF,TGTGCCAGCAGGGGCCAGGGGGCGCGAAGCGGGAGGGCTGCCTACGAGCAGTACTTC
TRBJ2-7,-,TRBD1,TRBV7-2,CASSLVGGGQPHDEQYF,TGTGCCAGCAGCTTAGTCGGTGGGGGACAGCCCCACGACGAGCAGTACTTC
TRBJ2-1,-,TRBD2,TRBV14,CASSPLKSGRDYNEQFF,TGTGCCAGCAGCCCCCTTAAAAGCGGGAGGGACTACAATGAGCAGTTCTTC
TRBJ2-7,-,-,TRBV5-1,CASSPRQGGDEQYF,TGCGCCAGCAGCCCCAGACAGGGCGGGGACGAGCAGTACTTC
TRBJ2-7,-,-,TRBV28,CASSRGPSYEQYF,TGTGCCAGCAGTCGGGGGCCCTCCTACGAGCAGTACTTC
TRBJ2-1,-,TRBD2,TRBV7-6,CASSSMGKAGIIEQFF,TGTGCCAGCAGCTCGATGGGGAAAGCGGGAATAATTGAGCAGTTCTTC
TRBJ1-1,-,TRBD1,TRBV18,CASSPVPGQGMNTEAFF,TGTGCCAGCTCACCCGTCCCGGGACAGGGAATGAACACTGAAGCTTTCTTT
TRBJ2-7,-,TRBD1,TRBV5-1,CASSRLGTGAYEQYF,TGCGCCAGCAGCCGCCTTGGGACAGGGGCCTACGAGCAGTACTTC
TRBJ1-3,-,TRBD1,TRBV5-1,CASREAGGIGNTIYF,TGCGCCAGCAGGGAGGCAGGGGGCATTGGAAACACCATATATTTT
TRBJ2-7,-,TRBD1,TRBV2,CASGRQGARYEQYF,TGTGCCAGCGGCCGACAGGGGGCACGCTACGAGCAGTACTTC
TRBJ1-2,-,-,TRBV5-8,CASSLGAGGYGYTF,TGTGCCAGCAGCTTGGGAGCCGGGGGCTATGGCTACACCTTC
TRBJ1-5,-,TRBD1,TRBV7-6,CASSSRGRDSNQPQHF,TGTGCCAGCAGCTCTCGAGGGCGGGACAGTAATCAGCCCCAGCATTTT
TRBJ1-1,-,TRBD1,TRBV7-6,CASSPGQGMNTEAFF,TGTGCCAGCAGCCCCGGACAGGGGATGAACACTGAAGCTTTCTTT
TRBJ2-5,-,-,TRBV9,CASSASKGVSKETQYF,TGTGCCAGCAGCGCCTCTAAGGGCGTGTCTAAAGAGACCCAGTACTTC
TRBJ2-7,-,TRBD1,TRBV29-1,CSVGQGTYEQYF,TGCAGCGTTGGACAGGGGACCTACGAGCAGTACTTC
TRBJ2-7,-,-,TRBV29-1,CSVEGGVRYEQYF,TGCAGCGTTGAAGGAGGGGTGCGGTACGAGCAGTACTTC
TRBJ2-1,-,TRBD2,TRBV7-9,CASNGLAGDANEQFF,TGTGCCAGCAACGGACTAGCGGGAGATGCCAATGAGCAGTTCTTC
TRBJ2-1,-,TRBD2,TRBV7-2,CASSLRASGWADEQFF,TGTGCCAGCAGCTTAAGGGCTAGCGGGTGGGCCGATGAGCAGTTCTTC
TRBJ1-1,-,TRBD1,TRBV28,CASSLPGTGGLRGTEAFF,TGTGCCAGCAGTTTACCCGGGACAGGGGGCCTCAGGGGTACTGAAGCTTTCTTT